Reported below is one TCR beta chain. Additional DNA sequences in this sample encode the identical CDR3. The data were taken from a study of blood T cell repertoires in COVID-19. About the research overall: The United States, Italy and Spain were the sources of the acute and convalescent COVID-19 samples.

V was clipped by 0 bases and J by 4 bases; unmatched bases: 0. The CDR3 sequence is 15 residues long. CDR1 and CDR2 from the germline V gene are SEHNR and FQNEAQ (reference sequence). Clones were read by immunoSEQ multiplex PCR, and TCRdb kept only the in-frame ones, dropping some. In the table there are 90,000 or so clones, almost 90% of which are singletons. Sequencing input: peripheral blood. This sequence joins TRBV7-9 and TRBJ2-1, with 10 bases identical to TRBD2. The TCR originated in a woman older than 75 with active or convalescent COVID-19. The CDR3 DNA reads as TGTGCCAGCAGCTTAGCACTAGCGGGGTACAATGAGCAGTTCTTC. Translating gives CASSLALAGYNEQFF.